The subject of this entry is one TCR beta chain. This sample is part of a study of blood T cell repertoires in COVID-19. CDR1 and CDR2 (germline): SEHNR, FQNEAQ (reference sequence). Trimming stripped 9 bases from V and 0 bases from J, with 20 bases between. This CDR3 contains 17 residues. Sequenced by immunoSEQ multiplex PCR; TCRdb stores in-frame clones only, minus some. The table lists roughly 160,000 clones, 84% of them singletons. What was sequenced was peripheral blood. The TCR sequence derives from a woman of 80 years or more with COVID-19, enrolled during active disease. The V gene is TRBV7-9, the J gene TRBJ2-2; a weak D match, TRBD2 (7 bases). CDR3 protein: CASTRGGEPANTGELFF. The CDR3 nucleotides are TGTGCCAGTACGAGGGGGGGTGAGCCTGCGAACACCGGGGAGCTGTTTTTT.